The T cell receptor beta chain under discussion was sequenced for a study of radiotherapy plus CTLA-4 blockade in lung cancer. Broader study findings: An expansion of tumor-derived TCR clones occurred in blood after radiotherapy plus ipilimumab.

Patients had chemo-refractory metastatic non-small-cell lung cancer and received focal radiation plus CTLA-4 blockade that used ipilimumab. Measured with immunoSEQ multiplex PCR; TCRdb has only the in-frame clones, and not every one. The table shows under 45,000 clones, with nearly 80% occurring only once. Germline CDR1 is SEHNR and CDR2 is FQNEAQ (reference sequence). V lost 5 bases, J lost 4 bases, and 8 bases stayed unmatched. CDR3 length: 15 amino acids. A remark on this clone: Antigen unknown.

The sequence was obtained from a human donor with non-small cell lung cancer that progressed on radiotherapy plus ipilimumab. The sequencing here drew on peripheral blood, taken from a patient treated with radiotherapy plus ipilimumab. V is TRBV7-9 and J is TRBJ1-1; 9 bases map to TRBD1. The CDR3 region is CASSDGDRVGTEAFF. CDR3 nucleotides: TGTGCCAGCAGCGACGGGGACAGGGTGGGCACTGAAGCTTTCTTT.